This TCR beta chain was recovered during a study of neurological immune-mediated disorders. J gave up 7 bases and V 3 bases, and 18 bases lay outside the gene matches. Germline CDR1 DFQATT, CDR2 SNEGSKA (reference sequence). The CDR3 totals 18 residues. This clonotype was detected many times. Its target is unknown. General observations from the study: The highest TCR clonal expansion occurred in HTLV-1-associated myelopathy; multiple sclerosis fell below healthy controls.

Every sequencing run returned over 170 million TCR-beta sequences, which were derived from 15-18 subjects. Via MiXCR, TCRdb re-called the 5' RACE reads, giving one row per CDR3 protein. The sample consists of tens of thousands of distinct CDR3 sequences, roughly 10% of them appearing once. Time point reported: longitudinal time-point 1 (baseline). Serving as healthy controls were blood bank volunteers based in Maryland, USA. The unsorted libraries were made from 2 million PBMCs kept at -80 C. The sample was PBMCs. This receptor was obtained from a young man in good health. The chain employs TRBV20-1 and TRBJ2-4, with 10 bases identical to TRBD2. In DNA, the CDR3 is TGCAGTGCTAGTACCCTCTCGTCGCTAGCGGGAGTATGGAACATTCAGTACTTC. As protein: CSASTLSSLAGVWNIQYF.